This section outlines one TCR beta chain sequence together with its context. Its antigen is unknown. No base-level quality is on record; no much larger clone is a single base apart. This sample is drawn from a study of blood T cell repertoires in COVID-19 (dated by TCRdb to 2018 to 2021). At the level of the whole study: Samples from collaborators originated in the United States, Italy and Spain and spanned both the acute and convalescent phases of COVID-19. The material from the prospective study consisted of cDNA or gDNA derived from T cells, B-cell-depleted T cells, or PBMCs. Deeply sampled blood TCRbeta repertoires from subjects exposed to, actively infected with, or recovered from COVID-19 were included in the dataset. The repertoires were released in a freely available public database intended as a resource for research on the immune response to SARS-CoV-2. The samples were drawn from the first 160 participants of the ongoing ImmuneRACE study and from roughly 1,300 subjects provided by 6 global collaborators. The sample metadata nearly always contained a de-identified subject ID, COVID-19 status, age in years and sex. Where HLA class I and class II types were available, the types were taken from metadata supplied by the sample provider, not from assay-based typing. Study-wide conclusions, independent of this receptor: Clinical and demographic metadata were provided uncurated, with the amount varying by source and participant.

From the germline V gene, CDR1 is SGHTA and CDR2 is FQGNSA. V and J lose 4 bases and 6 bases, and a span of 16 bases separates them. Inclusive of the bounding cysteine and phenylalanine, the CDR3 is 14 residues long. CDR3 DNA is the only sequence kept; it has 42 bases, read in frame from the first base. A second Seattle source provided samples from volunteer blood donors who had recovered from COVID-19. Each collaborating institution followed its own protocols to collect whole blood in K2EDTA tubes. For TCRbeta analysis, collaborator samples were shipped as frozen whole blood, as isolated PBMCs, or as DNA extracted from either sample type. TCRbeta CDR3 regions were amplified from genomic DNA using the immunoSEQ Assay, a bias-controlled multiplex PCR. Processing in the source paper ran as follows. Nucleated cell counts per sample were estimated from amplification of reference gene primers within the assay. To quantify the absolute abundance of each unique TCRbeta CDR3 rearrangement, sequence reads were collapsed and filtered. Productive Simpson clonality was computed per sample as the square root of Simpson's diversity index over productive rearrangements. TCRdb retrieved this table from immuneACCESS and kept in-frame rearrangements only. Not all clones are present; in checked studies, unresolved V genes account for under half, and no reason is known for the remainder. V and J calls and clone size are those listed in that table; D and trimming were worked out from the DNA. The table for this sample lists fewer than 300,000 clones; about nine tenths of them were counted only once. The ten largest clones take up 8.5% to 10% of the sample.

Recombination joined TRBV7-2 with TRBJ2-7; the D gene is possibly TRBD1, with 5 bases matching. The sample comprised peripheral blood. This TCR was recovered from a man aged 40-55 years who had recovered from COVID-19. The CDR3 amino acid sequence is: CASSWARDYGEQYF. The bases read TGTGCCAGCAGCTGGGCCAGGGATTATGGCGAGCAGTACTTC.